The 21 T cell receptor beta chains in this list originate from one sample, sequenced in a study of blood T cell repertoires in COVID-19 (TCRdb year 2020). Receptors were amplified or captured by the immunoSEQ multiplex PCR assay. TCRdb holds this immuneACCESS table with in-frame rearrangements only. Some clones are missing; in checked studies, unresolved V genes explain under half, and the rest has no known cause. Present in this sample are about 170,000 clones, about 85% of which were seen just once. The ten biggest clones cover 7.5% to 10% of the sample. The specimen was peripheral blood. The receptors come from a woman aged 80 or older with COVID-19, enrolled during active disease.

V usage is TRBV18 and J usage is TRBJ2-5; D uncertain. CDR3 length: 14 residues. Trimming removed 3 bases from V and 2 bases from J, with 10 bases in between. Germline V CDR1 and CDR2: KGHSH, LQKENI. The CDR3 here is CASSPPVRQETQYF. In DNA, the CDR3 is TGTGCCAGCTCACCCCCTGTTCGGCAAGAGACCCAGTACTTC.

As DNA, the CDR3 is TGTGCCAGCTCACCGGGGGAGGGTTTTTTCACTGAAGCTTTCTTT. Translating it yields CASSPGEGFFTEAFF. This chain connects TRBV18 to TRBJ1-1; perhaps TRBD1 as D (5 bases). V was pared by 3 bases and J by 4 bases, with 15 bases between. Per germline, CDR1 KGHSH and CDR2 LQKENI. The CDR3 length is 15 residues.

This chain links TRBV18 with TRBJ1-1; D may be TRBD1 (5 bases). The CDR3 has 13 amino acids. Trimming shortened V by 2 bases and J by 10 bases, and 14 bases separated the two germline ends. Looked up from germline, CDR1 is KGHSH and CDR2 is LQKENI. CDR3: CASSPEGAVGAFF. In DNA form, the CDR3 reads TGTGCCAGCTCACCAGAAGGGGCAGTGGGAGCTTTCTTT.

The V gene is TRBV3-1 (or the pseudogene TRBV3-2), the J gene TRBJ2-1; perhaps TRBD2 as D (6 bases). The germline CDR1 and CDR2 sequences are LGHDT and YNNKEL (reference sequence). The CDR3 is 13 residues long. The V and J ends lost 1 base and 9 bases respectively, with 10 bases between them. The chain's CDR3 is CASSQVGGGEQFF. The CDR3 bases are TGTGCCAGCAGCCAAGTCGGGGGTGGTGAGCAGTTCTTC.

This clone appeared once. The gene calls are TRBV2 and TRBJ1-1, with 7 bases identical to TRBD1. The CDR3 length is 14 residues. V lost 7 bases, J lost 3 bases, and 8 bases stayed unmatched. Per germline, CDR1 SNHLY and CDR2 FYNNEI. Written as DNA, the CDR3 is TGTGCCAGCAATCTACAGGGGAGTGACACTGAAGCTTTCTTT. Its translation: CASNLQGSDTEAFF.

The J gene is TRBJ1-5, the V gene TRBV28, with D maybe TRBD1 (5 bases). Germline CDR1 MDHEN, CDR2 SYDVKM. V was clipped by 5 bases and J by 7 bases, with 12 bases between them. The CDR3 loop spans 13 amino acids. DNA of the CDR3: TGTGCCAGCAGTCCACTCAGGGCGCAGCCCCAGCATTTT. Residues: CASSPLRAQPQHF. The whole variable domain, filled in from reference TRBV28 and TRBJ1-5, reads DVKVTQSSRYLVKRTGEKVFLECVQDMDHENMFWYRQDPGLGLRLIYFSYDVKMKEKGDIPEGYSVSREKKERFSLILESASTNQTSMYLCASSPLRAQPQHFGDGTRLSIL.

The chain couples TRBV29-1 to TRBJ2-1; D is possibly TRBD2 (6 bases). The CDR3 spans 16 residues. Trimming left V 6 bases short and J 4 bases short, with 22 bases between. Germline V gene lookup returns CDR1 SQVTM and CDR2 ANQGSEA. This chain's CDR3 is CSVGSSRDREYNEQFF. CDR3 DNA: TGCAGCGTCGGTTCCTCGAGGGATCGGGAGTACAATGAGCAGTTCTTC.

CDR3 DNA sequence: TGTGCCAGCGGGGATCAGGGATACACCGGGGAGCTGTTTTTT. This encodes CASGDQGYTGELFF. The V call is TRBV3-1 (or the pseudogene TRBV3-2), the J call TRBJ2-2; the D gene is possibly TRBD1 (5 bases). In germline, CDR1 is LGHDT, CDR2 YNNKEL (reference sequence). V was cut by 8 bases and J by 3 bases, with 13 bases left in between. The CDR3 is made up of 14 amino acids.

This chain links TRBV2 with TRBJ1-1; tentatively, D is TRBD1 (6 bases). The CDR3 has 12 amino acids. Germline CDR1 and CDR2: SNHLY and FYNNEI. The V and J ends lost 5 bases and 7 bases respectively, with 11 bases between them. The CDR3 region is CASSYQGIEAFF. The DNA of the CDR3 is TGTGCCAGCAGTTACCAGGGGATTGAAGCTTTCTTT.

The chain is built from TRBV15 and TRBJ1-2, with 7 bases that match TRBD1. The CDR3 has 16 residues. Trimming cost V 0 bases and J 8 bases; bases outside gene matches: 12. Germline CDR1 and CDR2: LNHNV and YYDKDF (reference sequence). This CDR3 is CATSRDRQGESRGYTF. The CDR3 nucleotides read TGTGCCACCAGCAGAGACCGACAGGGAGAGTCGAGAGGCTACACCTTC.

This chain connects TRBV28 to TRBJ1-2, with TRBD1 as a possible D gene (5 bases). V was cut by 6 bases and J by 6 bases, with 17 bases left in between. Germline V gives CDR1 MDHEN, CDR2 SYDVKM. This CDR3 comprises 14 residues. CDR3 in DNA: TGTGCCAGCAGGCGGCCCAGGGCCGCCAATGGCTACACCTTC. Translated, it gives CASRRPRAANGYTF.

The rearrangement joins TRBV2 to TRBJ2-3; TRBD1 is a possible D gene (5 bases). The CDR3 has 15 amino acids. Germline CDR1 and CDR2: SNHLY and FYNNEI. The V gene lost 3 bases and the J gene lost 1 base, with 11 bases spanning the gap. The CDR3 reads CASSEVPRGTDTQYF. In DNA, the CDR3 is TGTGCCAGCAGTGAGGTCCCCAGGGGCACAGATACGCAGTATTTT.

CDR3 loop: CSVAKGDGREQYF. CDR3 sequence (DNA): TGCAGCGTTGCCAAGGGGGATGGACGCGAGCAGTACTTC. The gene calls are TRBV29-1 and TRBJ2-7; D possibly corresponds to TRBD1 (6 bases). Trimming took off 4 bases at V and 6 bases at J, with 16 bases between the two ends. This CDR3 contains 13 residues. Germline V gives CDR1 SQVTM, CDR2 ANQGSEA.

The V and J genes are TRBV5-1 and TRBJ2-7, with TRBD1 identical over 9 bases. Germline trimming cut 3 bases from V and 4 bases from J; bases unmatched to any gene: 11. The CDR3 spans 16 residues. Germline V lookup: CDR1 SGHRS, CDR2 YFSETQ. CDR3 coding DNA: TGCGCCAGCAGCTCTGGACAGGGGAATTTAGGGTACGAGCAGTACTTC. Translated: CASSSGQGNLGYEQYF.

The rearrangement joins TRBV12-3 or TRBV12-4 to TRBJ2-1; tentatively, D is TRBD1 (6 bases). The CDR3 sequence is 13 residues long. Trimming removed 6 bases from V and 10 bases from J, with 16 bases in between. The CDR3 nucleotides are TGTGCCAGCAGGCAACAATCGACAGGAGAGCAGTTCTTC. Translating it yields CASRQQSTGEQFF.

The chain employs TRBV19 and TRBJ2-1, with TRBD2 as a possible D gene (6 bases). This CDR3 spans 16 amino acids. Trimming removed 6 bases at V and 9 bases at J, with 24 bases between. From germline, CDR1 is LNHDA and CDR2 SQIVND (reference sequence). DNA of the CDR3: TGTGCCAGTAGCCTCTTCACGGGAGAGTTGGCCACTGAGCAGTTCTTC. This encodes CASSLFTGELATEQFF.

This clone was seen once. CDR3 DNA: TGCGCCAGCAGCTTGGGTGGCAGGGTCATGGATGGCTACACCTTC. This sequence encodes CASSLGGRVMDGYTF. The rearrangement joins TRBV5-1 to TRBJ1-2; tentatively, D is TRBD1 (5 bases). Between the trimmed V and J ends, which lost 0 bases and 6 bases, there was a span of 15 bases. CDR1 SGHRS and CDR2 YFSETQ come from the germline V gene. This CDR3 has 15 residues. The full variable domain, with the rest looked up from reference TRBV5-1 and TRBJ1-2, is KAGVTQTPRYLIKTRGQQVTLSCSPISGHRSVSWYQQTPGQGLQFLFEYFSETQRNKGNFPGRFSGRQFSNSRSEMNVSTLELGDSALYLCASSLGGRVMDGYTFGSGTRLTVV.

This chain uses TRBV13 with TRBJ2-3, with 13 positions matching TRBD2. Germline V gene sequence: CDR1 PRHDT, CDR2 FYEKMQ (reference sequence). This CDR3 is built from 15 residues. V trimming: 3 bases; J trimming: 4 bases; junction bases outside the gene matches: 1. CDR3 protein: CASSFTSGGADTQYF. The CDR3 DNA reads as TGTGCCAGCAGCTTTACTAGCGGGGGGGCAGATACGCAGTATTTT.

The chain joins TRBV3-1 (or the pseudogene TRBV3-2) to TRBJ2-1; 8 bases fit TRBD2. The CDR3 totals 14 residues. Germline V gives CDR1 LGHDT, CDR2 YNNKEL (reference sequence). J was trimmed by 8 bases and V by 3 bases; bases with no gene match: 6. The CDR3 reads CASSQGLGGDEQFF. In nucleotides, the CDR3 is TGTGCCAGCAGCCAGGGACTAGGAGGCGATGAGCAGTTCTTC.

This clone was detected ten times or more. CDR3 amino acids: CASSLSSARVDYGYTF. CDR3 DNA: TGTGCCAGCAGCTTAAGTTCGGCGAGGGTTGACTATGGCTACACCTTC. J is TRBJ1-2 and V is TRBV7-6; D ambiguous. Trimming shortened V by 2 bases and J by 3 bases, and 16 bases separated the two germline ends. The CDR3 totals 16 residues. Germline CDR1 SGHVS, CDR2 FNYEAQ. Drawing the rest from reference TRBV7-6 and TRBJ1-2, the complete variable domain is GAGVSQSPRYKVTKRGQDVALRCDPISGHVSLYWYRQALGQGPEFLTYFNYEAQQDKSGLPNDRFSAERPEGSISTLTIQRTEQRDSAMYRCASSLSSARVDYGYTFGSGTRLTVV.

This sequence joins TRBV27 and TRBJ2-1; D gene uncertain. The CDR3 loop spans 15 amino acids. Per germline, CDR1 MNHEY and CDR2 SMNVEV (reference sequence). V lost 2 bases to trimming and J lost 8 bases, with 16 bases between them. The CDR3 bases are TGTGCCAGCAGTTTAGGGCCCCCCCGTTCGGATGAGCAGTTCTTC. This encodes CASSLGPPRSDEQFF.